Sequencing of this TCR beta chain was carried out in a study of regulatory T cells in long-lasting Graves disease. TCR beta libraries were built with iRepertoire HTBI primers and Arm-PCR of CDR3 regions. The authors' processing: Identified across the samples were around 62 TRBV segments and roughly 13 TRBJ segments. MiXCR, run by TCRdb on the multiplex PCR reads, gives a single entry per CDR3 protein. V and J calls and clone size were set by TCRdb, not the authors. The sample carries about 520,000 distinct CDR3 sequences, approximately 12% recorded once. Looked up from germline, CDR1 is SGHKS and CDR2 is YYEKEE (reference sequence). CDR3 length equals 14 residues. V was clipped by 0 bases and J by 3 bases; unmatched bases: 1. This clonotype came up many times. Time point of the sample: newly diagnosed GD, antithyroid drugs for less than 3 months. RNA isolated from PBMCs was used to make the TCR library.

The data were also submitted as part of a second study, on T cells in Graves' hyperthyroidism and ophthalmopathy.

The J gene is TRBJ2-5, the V gene TRBV5-5; 8 bases match TRBD1. This TCR came from a woman in her twenties or thirties with Graves disease. The sample consisted of peripheral blood mononuclear cells (PBMCs), taken at new diagnosis, from a patient treated with antithyroid drugs. The CDR3 loop is CASSLGGQEETQYF. CDR3 nucleotides: TGTGCCAGCAGCTTGGGGGGACAGGAAGAGACCCAGTACTTC. The full variable domain, with the rest looked up from reference TRBV5-5 and TRBJ2-5, is DAGVTQSPTHLIKTRGQQVTLRCSPISGHKSVSWYQQVLGQGPQFIFQYYEKEERGRGNFPDRFSARQFPNYSSELNVNALLLGDSALYLCASSLGGQEETQYFGPGTRLLVL.